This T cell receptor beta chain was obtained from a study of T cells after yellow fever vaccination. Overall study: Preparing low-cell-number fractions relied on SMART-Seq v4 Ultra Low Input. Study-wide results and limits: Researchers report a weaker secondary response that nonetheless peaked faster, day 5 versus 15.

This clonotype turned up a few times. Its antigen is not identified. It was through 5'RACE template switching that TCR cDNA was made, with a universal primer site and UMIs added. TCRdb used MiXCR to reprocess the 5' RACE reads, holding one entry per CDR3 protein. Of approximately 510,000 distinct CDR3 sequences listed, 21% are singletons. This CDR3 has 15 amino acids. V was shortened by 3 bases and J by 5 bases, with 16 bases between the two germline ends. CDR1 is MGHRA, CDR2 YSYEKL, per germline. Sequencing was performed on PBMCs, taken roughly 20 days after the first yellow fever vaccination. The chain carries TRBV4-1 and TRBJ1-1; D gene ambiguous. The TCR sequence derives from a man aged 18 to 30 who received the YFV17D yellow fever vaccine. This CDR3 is CASSQINVGRTEAFF. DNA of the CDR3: TGCGCCAGCAGCCAGATAAACGTAGGGAGGACTGAAGCTTTCTTT.